These 17 T cell receptor beta chains originate from one sample sequenced in a study of blood T cell repertoires in COVID-19. Repertoires were generated with immunoSEQ multiplex PCR, while TCRdb's copy carries only in-frame clones and drops some. The sample holds 120,000 or so clones, over 75% seen once. Sample: peripheral blood. Receptors originate from a man aged 50-59 years with acute or convalescent COVID-19.

The chain has TRBV11-3 and TRBJ2-1; 13 nucleotides match TRBD2. The CDR3 length is 17 residues. Looked up from germline, CDR1 is SGHNT and CDR2 is YENEEA. V dropped 0 bases and J dropped 4; count of bases not matched to a gene: 3. CDR3 nucleotide sequence: TGTGCCAGCAGCTTAGATCTGACTAGCGGGAGGTACAATGAGCAGTTCTTC. It is translated as CASSLDLTSGRYNEQFF.

The gene calls are TRBV5-1 and TRBJ2-5; TRBD2 might be the D (5 bases). The CDR3 has 13 residues. V shed 0 bases and J shed 5 bases, with 8 bases lying between them. Germline CDR1 and CDR2: SGHRS and YFSETQ. The CDR3 spells CASSLAGVETQYF. CDR3 in DNA: TGCGCCAGCAGCTTGGCCGGGGTGGAGACCCAGTACTTC.

The V call is TRBV7-9, the J call TRBJ2-1; TRBD1 might be the D (8 bases). Germline lookup yields CDR1 SEHNR and CDR2 FQNEAQ (reference sequence). This CDR3 comprises 17 residues. The V gene lost 10 bases and the J gene lost 2 bases, with 24 bases spanning the gap. This CDR3 is CATPRGRAGRTYNEQFF. The CDR3, as DNA: TGTGCCACCCCCAGGGGGCGGGCCGGGAGGACCTACAATGAGCAGTTCTTC.

The chain links TRBV27 to TRBJ1-6; tentative D call: TRBD1 (5 bases). The CDR3 is made up of 14 amino acids. Trimming shortened V by 6 bases and J by 10 bases, and 16 bases separated the two germline ends. CDR1 MNHEY and CDR2 SMNVEV come from the germline V gene (reference sequence). DNA for the CDR3: TGTGCCAGCAGCACTGGGGGGGTCGGCTCACCCCTCCACTTT. It translates to CASSTGGVGSPLHF.

The rearrangement joins TRBV6-1 to TRBJ2-7; D call uncertain. The CDR3 sequence is 15 residues long. Trimming took 0 bases from V and 1 from J, leaving 10 bases between them. CDR1 is MNHNS, CDR2 SASEGT, per germline. CDR3 sequence: CASSEAHYQSYEQYF. CDR3 nucleotide sequence: TGTGCCAGCAGTGAAGCACATTACCAATCCTACGAGCAGTACTTC.

The V and J genes are TRBV3-1 (or the pseudogene TRBV3-2) and TRBJ1-6; no firm D call. With 3 bases removed from V and 9 bases from J, the gap between germline ends came to 6 bases. CDR3 length: 12 amino acids. CDR1 and CDR2 from the germline V gene are LGHDT and YNNKEL (reference sequence). The CDR3 DNA sequence: TGTGCCAGCAGCCAGAACTTTTCACCCCTCCACTTT. It codes for CASSQNFSPLHF.

The rearrangement links TRBV12-5 to TRBJ1-1; D possibly corresponds to TRBD1 (6 bases). There are 21 residues in the CDR3. Trimming removed 4 bases from V and 0 bases from J, with 30 bases in between. The V gene's germline CDR1 is LGHNT and CDR2 FRNRAP. CDR3 DNA sequence: TGTGCTAGTGGTTCAAAACACCCCGACAGGAATAAGTCCATTTTGAACACTGAAGCTTTCTTT. As protein: CASGSKHPDRNKSILNTEAFF.

This CDR3 is CASSAGTDYEQYF. CDR3 in DNA: TGTGCCAGTAGTGCCGGGACAGACTACGAGCAGTACTTC. V is TRBV19 and J is TRBJ2-7; 7 bases fit TRBD1. The germline V gene encodes CDR1 LNHDA and CDR2 SQIVND (reference sequence). The CDR3 runs to 13 residues. V trimming: 5 bases; J trimming: 3 bases; junction bases outside the gene matches: 4.

This clone was observed a single time. The rearrangement links TRBV12-5 to TRBJ2-5; 10 bases are a match to TRBD2. Per the germline V gene, CDR1 is LGHNT and CDR2 is FRNRAP. The CDR3 totals 15 residues. The V and J ends lost 0 bases and 5 bases, in that order; junction bases with no gene match: 3. This CDR3 reads CASGLVMGLAETQYF. Written as DNA, the CDR3 is TGTGCTAGTGGTTTGGTAATGGGACTAGCGGAGACCCAGTACTTC. The variable domain in full, with the rest retrieved from reference TRBV12-5 and TRBJ2-5, is DARVTQTPRHKVTEMGQEVTMRCQPILGHNTVFWYRQTMMQGLELLAYFRNRAPLDDSGMPKDRFSAEMPDATLATLKIQPSEPRDSAVYFCASGLVMGLAETQYFGPGTRLLVL.

V usage is TRBV27 and J usage is TRBJ1-5; D possibly corresponds to TRBD1 (5 bases). The germline V gene encodes CDR1 MNHEY and CDR2 SMNVEV (reference sequence). V was trimmed by 8 bases and J by 0 bases, leaving 11 bases between them. This CDR3 spans 14 amino acids. The CDR3, as DNA: TGTGCCAGCGGGCCAGGGATTAGCAATCAGCCCCAGCATTTT. Its translation: CASGPGISNQPQHF.

The chain is built from TRBV19 and TRBJ2-1; D not certain. CDR1 LNHDA and CDR2 SQIVND come from the germline V gene (reference sequence). The length of the CDR3 is 15 residues. Trimming stripped 1 base from V and 0 bases from J, with 7 bases between. Written as DNA, the CDR3 is TGTGCCAGTAGTATAGTGCGGAGCTCCTACAATGAGCAGTTCTTC. Encoded protein: CASSIVRSSYNEQFF.

The rearrangement uses TRBV19 and TRBJ2-7; 9 nucleotides line up with TRBD1. Looked up from germline, CDR1 is LNHDA and CDR2 is SQIVND (reference sequence). This CDR3 is 13 amino acids long. The J segment lost 6 bases and the V segment lost 4 bases, leaving 4 bases of the junction unmatched. Here the CDR3 DNA reads TGTGCCAGTAGTACCGAGACAGGGGGCGAGCAGTACTTC. Amino acids: CASSTETGGEQYF.

The rearrangement joins TRBV15 to TRBJ1-4, with 7 nucleotides matching TRBD1. V shed 0 bases, J shed 8 bases, and the junction held 3 bases outside the gene matches. The CDR3 sequence is 14 residues long. CDR1 is LNHNV and CDR2 is YYDKDF in the germline V gene (reference sequence). The CDR3 DNA is TGTGCCACCAGCAGAGAACCGACAGGGGAAAAACTGTTTTTT. Translation: CATSREPTGEKLFF.

This clone was observed once. This chain uses TRBV9 with TRBJ2-5; 9 positions match TRBD2. The trim removed 4 bases at V and 2 bases at J, leaving 6 bases unmatched. Germline-derived CDR1 and CDR2 are SGDLS and YYNGEE. The CDR3 spans 15 residues. The CDR3 DNA is TGTGCCAGCAGCTGGACTAGCGACCATCAAGAGACCCAGTACTTC. Translation gives CASSWTSDHQETQYF.

The chain is built from TRBV29-1 and TRBJ1-2, with D maybe TRBD1 (5 bases). Germline assignment: CDR1 SQVTM and CDR2 ANQGSEA. The CDR3 covers 11 residues. The V gene lost 3 bases and the J gene lost 8 bases, with 10 bases spanning the gap. In DNA, the CDR3 is TGCAGCGTTGAGGAGGGGACCGGCTACACCTTC. Amino acids: CSVEEGTGYTF.

This sequence joins TRBV9 and TRBJ2-1, with D perhaps TRBD2 (6 bases). The CDR3 totals 14 residues. Germline CDR1 and CDR2: SGDLS and YYNGEE. Trimming shortened V by 0 bases and J by 9 bases, and 13 bases separated the two germline ends. The CDR3 bases are TGTGCCAGCAGCGTAGAGCCTAGCGCCCCTGAGCAGTTCTTC. It encodes CASSVEPSAPEQFF.

The chain employs TRBV3-1 (or the pseudogene TRBV3-2) and TRBJ1-1; 7 bases map to TRBD1. CDR3 length: 14 residues. The V and J ends lost 5 bases and 1 base, in that order; junction bases with no gene match: 4. Germline loops: CDR1 LGHDT, CDR2 YNNKEL (reference sequence). CDR3 in amino acids: CASSSGQPNTEAFF. CDR3 sequence (DNA): TGTGCCAGCAGCTCGGGACAGCCGAACACTGAAGCTTTCTTT.